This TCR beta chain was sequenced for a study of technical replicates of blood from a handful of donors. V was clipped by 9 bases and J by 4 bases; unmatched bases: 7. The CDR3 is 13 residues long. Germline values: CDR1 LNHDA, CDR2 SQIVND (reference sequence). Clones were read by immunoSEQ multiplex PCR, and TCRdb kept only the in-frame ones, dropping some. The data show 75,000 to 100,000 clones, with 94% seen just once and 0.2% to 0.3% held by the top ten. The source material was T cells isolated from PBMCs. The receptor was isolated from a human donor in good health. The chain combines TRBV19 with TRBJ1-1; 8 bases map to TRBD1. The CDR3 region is CASGQGLVTEAFF. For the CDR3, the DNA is TGTGCCAGCGGACAGGGATTGGTCACTGAAGCTTTCTTT.